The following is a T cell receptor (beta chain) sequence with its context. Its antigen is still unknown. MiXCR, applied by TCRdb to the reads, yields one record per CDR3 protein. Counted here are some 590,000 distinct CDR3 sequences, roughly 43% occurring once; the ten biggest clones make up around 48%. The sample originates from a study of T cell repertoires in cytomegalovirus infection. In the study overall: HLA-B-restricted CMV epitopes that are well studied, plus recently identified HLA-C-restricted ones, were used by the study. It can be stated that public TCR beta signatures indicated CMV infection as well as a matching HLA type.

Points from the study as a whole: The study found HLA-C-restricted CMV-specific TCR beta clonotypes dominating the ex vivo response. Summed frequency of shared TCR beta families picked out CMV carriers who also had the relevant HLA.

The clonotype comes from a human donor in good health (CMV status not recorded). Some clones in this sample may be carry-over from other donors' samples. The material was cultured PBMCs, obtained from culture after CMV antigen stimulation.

CDR3: CASSPREGVTSYEQYF. The CDR3 DNA reads as TGTGCCAGCAGCCCCCGTGAGGGCGTCACCTCCTACGAGCAGTACTTC. The chain recombines TRBV11-3 with TRBJ2-7; D may be TRBD2 (5 bases). The CDR3 consists of 16 residues. Germline assignment: CDR1 SGHNT and CDR2 YENEEA. Trimming removed 5 bases at V and 0 bases at J, with 17 bases between.